This record covers a single T cell receptor beta chain. The antigen is not known. The record originates from a study of naive and memory T cell subsets. Two oligonucleotides, mixed equimolar, formed the beta constant-region primer covering TRBC1 and TRBC2. Ligated cDNA was amplified by four rounds of PCR with nested alpha and beta constant-region primers and SP2. A single record per CDR3 protein comes from TCRdb applying MiXCR to the UMI-ligation and nested PCR reads. The repertoire holds roughly 140,000 distinct CDR3 sequences, 15% to 25% seen once, with about 0.63% in the top ten. The CDR3 consists of 14 residues. Looked up from germline, CDR1 is MNHEY and CDR2 is SMNVEV (reference sequence). Trimming took off 4 bases at V and 1 base at J, with 8 bases between the two ends. Study outcomes and limitations: Especially in CD8 cells, naive repertoires contained a few larger clonotypes, possibly CD45RA-re-expressing memory cells.

Sample: naive CD8+ T cells from blood. The sequence was collected from a human donor in good health. The chain joins TRBV27 to TRBJ1-5; a possible D gene is TRBD1 (6 bases). For the CDR3, the DNA is TGTGCCAGCAGTTCGGGGGCGAGCAATCAGCCCCAGCATTTT. This sequence encodes CASSSGASNQPQHF.